Listed below are T cell receptor beta chains from one sample, sequenced in a study of human T cells and chemical hapten exposure. Using its own MiXCR run on the RACE reads, TCRdb lists one record per CDR3 protein. The sample records under 300,000 distinct CDR3 sequences, around 7.7% being singletons. Sequencing used whole blood, obtained in connection with sensitization to the hapten diphenylcyclopropenone (DPC). Receptor source: a man between 18 and 35 years old with alopecia areata. Some clones in this sample may be carry-over from other donors' samples. Each CDR3 is given with its conserved first and last residue. The D gene is left open where the match is weak. Clone size appears in some rows only: once, few, many, or a class for an expanded clone.

CDR3	DNA	length	D	V	J	size
CASSLVAGVVNEQFF	TGCGCCAGCAGCTTGGTTGCGGGGGTGGTAAATGAGCAGTTCTTC	15	TRBD2	TRBV5-1	TRBJ2-1	-
CASSLGQGRAFF	TGCGCCAGCAGCTTGGGACAGGGGCGGGCTTTCTTT	12	TRBD1	TRBV5-1	TRBJ1-1	few
CASSLDGAGTEAFF	TGCGCCAGCAGCTTGGATGGGGCGGGCACTGAAGCTTTCTTT	14	-	TRBV5-1	TRBJ1-1	many
CASSLVYSGQGVVQPQHF	TGTGCCAGCAGCTTGGTCTATTCGGGACAGGGGGTAGTGCAGCCCCAGCATTTT	18	TRBD1	TRBV5-5	TRBJ1-5	few
CASSLSGNSNQPQHF	TGTGCCAGCAGCTTATCCGGGAATAGCAATCAGCCCCAGCATTTT	15	-	TRBV5-6	TRBJ1-5	-
CASSIGRTNTGELFF	TGTGCCAGCAGCATAGGACGGACGAACACCGGGGAGCTGTTTTTT	15	-	TRBV11-3	TRBJ2-2	many
CASSLGGVTEAFF	TGTGCCAGCAGCTTAGGGGGGGTCACTGAAGCTTTCTTT	13	-	TRBV7-9	TRBJ1-1	many
CASSTSDRGFTEAFF	TGTGCCAGCAGTACATCGGACAGGGGGTTTACTGAAGCTTTCTTT	15	TRBD1	TRBV6-6	TRBJ1-1	-
CATQITGAAGSYNSPLHF	TGTGCCACTCAAATCACAGGGGCCGCCGGTTCCTATAATTCACCCCTCCACTTT	18	TRBD1	TRBV7-9	TRBJ1-6	few
CASSLRGQNSPLHF	TGTGCCAGCAGCCTCCGGGGCCAAAATTCACCCCTCCACTTT	14	-	TRBV7-2	TRBJ1-6	many
CASSSSHGKNQPQHF	TGTGCCAGCAGTAGTAGCCACGGAAAAAATCAGCCCCAGCATTTT	15	-	TRBV4-2	TRBJ1-5	many
CASSLDGGPDEQYF	TGTGCCAGCAGTCTCGACGGGGGGCCCGACGAGCAGTACTTC	14	-	TRBV6-5	TRBJ2-7	-
CASSLGLVTDTQYF	TGCGCCAGCAGCTTGGGCCTCGTCACAGATACGCAGTATTTT	14	-	TRBV5-1	TRBJ2-3	many
CASSPLETDTEAFF	TGCGCCAGCAGCCCTCTCGAAACGGACACTGAAGCTTTCTTT	14	-	TRBV4-3	TRBJ1-1	few
CSASWGAKNIQYF	TGCAGTGCTAGTTGGGGAGCCAAAAACATTCAGTACTTC	13	-	TRBV20-1	TRBJ2-4	-
CASSLEDRFEGNEQFF	TGCGCCAGCAGCTTGGAGGACAGATTTGAGGGCAATGAGCAGTTCTTC	16	-	TRBV5-1	TRBJ2-1	-
CASSLVGQRNTEAFF	TGTGCCAGCAGCTTAGTGGGACAGAGGAACACTGAAGCTTTCTTT	15	TRBD1	TRBV7-2	TRBJ1-1	few
CASSAQGPETQYF	TGTGCCAGCAGCGCACAGGGCCCGGAGACCCAGTACTTC	13	-	TRBV7-9	TRBJ2-5	few
CASSAIGEGESPLHF	TGTGCCAGCTCAGCAATCGGGGAAGGGGAATCACCCCTCCACTTT	15	-	TRBV18	TRBJ1-6	few
CASSSDRTNYGYTF	TGTGCCAGCAGCTCGGACAGGACAAACTATGGCTACACCTTC	14	TRBD1	TRBV7-2	TRBJ1-2	few
CATSRDLSLSAFF	TGTGCCACCAGCAGAGATTTAAGTCTTTCGGCTTTCTTT	13	-	TRBV15	TRBJ1-1	-
CASSLETGPREAFF	TGTGCCAGCAGCTTGGAGACAGGCCCAAGGGAAGCTTTCTTT	14	-	TRBV7-6	TRBJ1-1	few
CASSYGWSENTEAFF	TGTGCCAGCAGTTACGGATGGTCAGAGAACACTGAAGCTTTCTTT	15	-	TRBV6-5	TRBJ1-1	few
CASSLGAGSTDTQYF	TGTGCCAGCAGCTTGGGGGCAGGGAGCACAGATACGCAGTATTTT	15	-	TRBV5-8	TRBJ2-3	once
CAMKSELNTEAFF	TGTGCCATGAAGTCCGAATTGAACACTGAAGCTTTCTTT	13	-	TRBV10-3	TRBJ1-1	few
CASTRQASSYNEQFF	TGTGCCAGCACCAGACAGGCTTCCTCCTACAATGAGCAGTTCTTC	15	-	TRBV12-3/TRBV12-4	TRBJ2-1	few
CASSPSAGGVNQPQHF	TGCGCCAGCAGCCCAAGCGCAGGGGGGGTCAATCAGCCCCAGCATTTT	16	TRBD1	TRBV5-1	TRBJ1-5	many
CASSGTTGHQETQYF	TGCGCCAGCAGCGGAACGACAGGGCACCAAGAGACCCAGTACTTC	15	TRBD1	TRBV5-1	TRBJ2-5	many
CAISEGHYYNEQFF	TGTGCCATCAGTGAAGGACACTACTACAATGAGCAGTTCTTC	14	-	TRBV10-3	TRBJ2-1	-
CASSSYTGGGTEAFF	TGTGCCAGCAGTTCATACACGGGCGGGGGGACTGAAGCTTTCTTT	15	-	TRBV6-2/TRBV6-3	TRBJ1-1	-
CSADEGPAKETQYF	TGCAGTGCGGACGAGGGACCCGCGAAGGAGACCCAGTACTTC	14	-	TRBV20-1	TRBJ2-5	-
CASSEDRASEQYF	TGCGCCAGCAGCGAAGACAGGGCCTCCGAGCAGTACTTC	13	TRBD1	TRBV10-1	TRBJ2-7	many
CASNRISGLKAGSYNSPLHF	TGTGCCAGCAATCGAATTTCGGGACTGAAAGCAGGCTCCTATAATTCACCCCTCCACTTT	20	-	TRBV2	TRBJ1-6	-
CASSPRAGFEFF	TGTGCCAGCAGCCCACGGGCAGGGTTCGAGTTCTTC	12	-	TRBV11-2	TRBJ2-1	few
CASSIGVEGYEQYF	TGTGCCAGCAGTATAGGGGTCGAGGGATACGAGCAGTACTTC	14	-	TRBV27	TRBJ2-7	-
CASSYSNRGVNEQFF	TGTGCCAGCAGTTACTCGAACAGGGGGGTCAATGAGCAGTTCTTC	15	TRBD1	TRBV6-5	TRBJ2-1	few
CAISPGASGANVLTF	TGTGCCATCAGTCCCGGGGCTTCTGGGGCCAACGTCCTGACTTTC	15	-	TRBV10-3	TRBJ2-6	-
CASSLAWYGYGYTF	TGTGCCAGCAGCTTAGCCTGGTACGGTTATGGCTACACCTTC	14	-	TRBV7-6	TRBJ1-2	few
CSVEVEGIPEAFF	TGCAGCGTTGAAGTAGAGGGGATACCTGAAGCTTTCTTT	13	-	TRBV29-1	TRBJ1-1	many
CASSPNVQAQETQYF	TGCGCCAGCAGCCCCAACGTACAAGCCCAAGAGACTCAGTACTTC	15	-	TRBV4-3	TRBJ2-5	-
CSAHEAFF	TGCAGTGCTCACGAGGCTTTCTTT	8	-	TRBV20-1	TRBJ1-1	-
CASSSIATDTQYF	TGTGCCAGCAGTTCTATAGCCACAGATACGCAGTATTTT	13	-	TRBV6-5	TRBJ2-3	-
CASSSDGGNQPQHF	TGCGCCAGCAGTTCGGACGGAGGCAATCAGCCCCAGCATTTT	14	-	TRBV5-1	TRBJ1-5	-
CASSTGPASVGYTF	TGTGCCAGTAGTACCGGGCCCGCATCTGTAGGCTACACCTTC	14	-	TRBV19	TRBJ1-2	many
CASAGGKSYNEQFF	TGTGCCAGCGCCGGGGGTAAATCCTACAATGAGCAGTTCTTC	14	-	TRBV11-3	TRBJ2-1	-
CASSLTRTGVNSPLHF	TGTGCCAGCAGTTTAACCCGCACAGGGGTTAATTCACCCCTCCACTTT	16	TRBD1	TRBV12-3/TRBV12-4	TRBJ1-6	few
CASSSTGFYGYTF	TGTGCCAGCAGTTCGACTGGTTTCTATGGCTACACCTTC	13	-	TRBV12-3/TRBV12-4	TRBJ1-2	many
CAISGQGDEQFF	TGTGCCATCAGTGGACAGGGGGATGAGCAGTTCTTC	12	TRBD1	TRBV10-3	TRBJ2-1	few
CASIDGRKGKLFF	TGTGCCAGCATTGACGGACGGAAAGGAAAACTGTTTTTT	13	-	TRBV6-2/TRBV6-3	TRBJ1-4	many
CASSYTVRFGEKLFF	TGTGCCAGCAGTTACACGGTCAGGTTTGGTGAAAAACTGTTTTTT	15	-	TRBV6-5	TRBJ1-4	few
CASSSAGPATDTQYF	TGTGCCAGCAGTTCAGCGGGGCCGGCCACAGATACGCAGTATTTT	15	TRBD2	TRBV28	TRBJ2-3	-
CATSRVVGGPNTQYF	TGTGCCACCAGCAGAGTCGTTGGGGGGCCGAATACGCAGTATTTT	15	-	TRBV15	TRBJ2-3	-
CASSLGTSLYTGELFF	TGTGCCAGCAGCTTGGGGACCAGTCTTTACACCGGGGAGCTGTTTTTT	16	-	TRBV5-4	TRBJ2-2	-
CASSLTGGAYNEQFF	TGTGCCAGCAGCTTAACAGGGGGCGCGTACAATGAGCAGTTCTTC	15	TRBD1	TRBV11-2	TRBJ2-1	few